The 8 T cell receptor beta chains below all came from one sample that was sequenced in a study of blood T cell repertoires in COVID-19. Using immunoSEQ multiplex PCR, the repertoire was profiled, and TCRdb retains in-frame clones only, with some absent. The sample holds over 150,000 clones, around nine tenths seen once. The sequenced sample was peripheral blood. The source of these receptors is an older woman with COVID-19, enrolled during active disease.

The genes are TRBV28 and TRBJ1-5, with 10 bases aligning to TRBD1. Germline V CDR1 and CDR2: MDHEN, SYDVKM. Germline trimming cut 3 bases from V and 4 bases from J; bases unmatched to any gene: 3. There are 15 residues in the CDR3. CDR3 in DNA: TGTGCCAGCAGTTTCGGGGACAGGGGTAATCAGCCCCAGCATTTT. Protein: CASSFGDRGNQPQHF.

This chain joins TRBV30 and TRBJ1-2, with a weak D call TRBD1 (5 bases). V gave up 5 bases and J gave up 7 bases, with 20 bases separating them. Germline V lookup: CDR1 GTSNPN, CDR2 SVGIG (reference sequence). This CDR3 region has 14 residues. Written as DNA, the CDR3 is TGTGCCTGGGGAACTTCTAGGCGGGGCGTTGGCTACACCTTC. It specifies CAWGTSRRGVGYTF.

This chain connects TRBV7-6 to TRBJ2-1; perhaps TRBD2 as D (5 bases). V lost 1 base, J lost 5 bases, and 12 bases lay in between. The CDR3 has 15 amino acids. CDR1 and CDR2 from the germline V gene are SGHVS and FNYEAQ. CDR3 coding DNA: TGTGCCAGCAGCTTAGGTAACGGGGAACACAATGAGCAGTTCTTC. It is translated as CASSLGNGEHNEQFF.

This clone occurred once. The chain carries TRBV28 and TRBJ1-2, with TRBD1 matching 9 bases. The V gene's germline CDR1 is MDHEN and CDR2 SYDVKM. CDR3 length: 15 residues. Unmatched junction bases numbered 7, after V lost 4 bases and J lost 4 bases. The CDR3 region is CASSSGTGRTYGYTF. Here the CDR3 DNA reads TGTGCCAGCAGTTCCGGGACAGGGCGGACCTATGGCTACACCTTC.

The rearrangement joins TRBV28 to TRBJ1-6; perhaps TRBD1 as D (6 bases). The length of the CDR3 is 15 residues. The ends were cut back, 6 bases at V and 9 bases at J, with 18 bases in the middle. From germline, CDR1 is MDHEN and CDR2 SYDVKM. The CDR3: CASSARGGVGSPLHF. CDR3 DNA: TGTGCCAGCAGCGCCCGCGGGGGCGTTGGTTCACCCCTCCACTTT.

This chain links TRBV28 with TRBJ1-2; 8 bases match TRBD1. V dropped 8 bases and J dropped 3; count of bases not matched to a gene: 11. Per the germline V gene, CDR1 is MDHEN and CDR2 is SYDVKM. CDR3 length equals 15 residues. As DNA, the CDR3 is TGTGCCAGCTTCGGGGAGACGGGACAGGACTATGGCTACACCTTC. Translating gives CASFGETGQDYGYTF.

The chain combines TRBV7-9 with TRBJ2-1; weak D call: TRBD1 (6 bases). Germline-derived CDR1 and CDR2 are SEHNR and FQNEAQ (reference sequence). The CDR3 has 15 amino acids. Trimming stripped 0 bases from V and 5 bases from J, with 11 bases between. As DNA, the CDR3 is TGTGCCAGCAGCTTAGCGGGACATGGCAACAATGAGCAGTTCTTC. This codes for CASSLAGHGNNEQFF.

The rearrangement uses TRBV19 and TRBJ1-2; D perhaps matches TRBD1 (5 bases). Germline V gene lookup returns CDR1 LNHDA and CDR2 SQIVND (reference sequence). V gave up 6 bases and J gave up 6 bases, with 20 bases separating them. The CDR3 loop spans 15 amino acids. Here the CDR3 reads CASSSLRGDINGYTF. The CDR3 DNA reads as TGTGCCAGTAGCTCCCTAAGGGGTGATATTAATGGCTACACCTTC.